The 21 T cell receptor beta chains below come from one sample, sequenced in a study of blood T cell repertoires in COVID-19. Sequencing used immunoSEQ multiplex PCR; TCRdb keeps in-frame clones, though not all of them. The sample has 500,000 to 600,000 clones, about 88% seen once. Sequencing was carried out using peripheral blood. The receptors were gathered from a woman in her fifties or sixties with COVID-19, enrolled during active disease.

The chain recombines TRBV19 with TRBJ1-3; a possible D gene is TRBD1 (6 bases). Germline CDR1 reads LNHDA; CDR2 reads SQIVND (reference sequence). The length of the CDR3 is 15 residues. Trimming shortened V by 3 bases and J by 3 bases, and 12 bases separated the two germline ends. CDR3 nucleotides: TGTGCCAGTAGTATCAGGGGAGAAGATGGAAACACCATATATTTT. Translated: CASSIRGEDGNTIYF.

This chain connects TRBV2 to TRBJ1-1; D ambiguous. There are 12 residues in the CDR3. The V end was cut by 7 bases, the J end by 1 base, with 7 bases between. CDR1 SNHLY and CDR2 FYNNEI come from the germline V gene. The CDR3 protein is CASNPRNTEAFF. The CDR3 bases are TGTGCCAGCAACCCCAGGAACACTGAAGCTTTCTTT. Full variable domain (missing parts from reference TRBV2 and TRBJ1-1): EPEVTQTPSHQVTQMGQEVILRCVPISNHLYFYWYRQILGQKVEFLVSFYNNEISEKSEIFDDQFSVERPDGSNFTLKIRSTKLEDSAMYFCASNPRNTEAFFGQGTRLTVV.

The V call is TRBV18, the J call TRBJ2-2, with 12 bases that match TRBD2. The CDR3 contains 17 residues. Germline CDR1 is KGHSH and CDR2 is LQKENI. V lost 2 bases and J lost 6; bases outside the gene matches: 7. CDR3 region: CASSPGLAGYPAGELFF. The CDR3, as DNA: TGTGCCAGCTCACCAGGACTAGCGGGGTATCCTGCCGGGGAGCTGTTTTTT.

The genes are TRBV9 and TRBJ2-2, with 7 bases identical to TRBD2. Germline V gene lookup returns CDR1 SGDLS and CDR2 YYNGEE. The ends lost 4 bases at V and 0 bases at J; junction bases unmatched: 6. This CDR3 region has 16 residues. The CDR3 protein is CASSPTAGANTGELFF. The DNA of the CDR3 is TGTGCCAGCAGCCCCACGGCGGGGGCGAACACCGGGGAGCTGTTTTTT.

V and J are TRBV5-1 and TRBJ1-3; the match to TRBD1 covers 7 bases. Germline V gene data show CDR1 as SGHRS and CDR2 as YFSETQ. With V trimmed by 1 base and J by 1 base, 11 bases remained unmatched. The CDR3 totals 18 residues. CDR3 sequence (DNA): TGCGCCAGCAGCTTGCCCCCAGGGGGAAGTCCTTCTGGAAACACCATATATTTT. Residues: CASSLPPGGSPSGNTIYF.

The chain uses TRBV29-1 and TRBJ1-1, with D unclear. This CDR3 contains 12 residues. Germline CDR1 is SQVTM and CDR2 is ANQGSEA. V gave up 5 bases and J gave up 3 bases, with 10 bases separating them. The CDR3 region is CSVSLGDTEAFF. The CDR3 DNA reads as TGCAGCGTTTCGCTAGGAGACACTGAAGCTTTCTTT.

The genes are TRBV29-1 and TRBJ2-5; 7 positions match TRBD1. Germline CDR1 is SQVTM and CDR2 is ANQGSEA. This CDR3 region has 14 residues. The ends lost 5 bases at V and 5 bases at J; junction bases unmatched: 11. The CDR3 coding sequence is TGCAGCGTTCCAGACAGGGTAGCAGGCGAGACCCAGTACTTC. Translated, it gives CSVPDRVAGETQYF.

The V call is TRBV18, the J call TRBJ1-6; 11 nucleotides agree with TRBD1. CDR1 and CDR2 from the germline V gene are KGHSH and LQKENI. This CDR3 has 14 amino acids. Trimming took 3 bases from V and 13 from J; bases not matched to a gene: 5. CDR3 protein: CASSPGQGAYPLHF. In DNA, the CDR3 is TGTGCCAGCTCACCCGGACAGGGGGCTTACCCCCTCCACTTT.

CDR3 residues: CASRLWAVPDYEQYF. CDR3 nucleotides: TGCGCCAGCAGACTTTGGGCCGTACCGGACTACGAGCAGTACTTC. The chain carries TRBV5-1 and TRBJ2-7; D remains unclear. CDR3 length: 15 amino acids. CDR1 and CDR2 (germline): SGHRS, YFSETQ. The V end was cut by 5 bases, the J end by 3 bases, with 18 bases between.

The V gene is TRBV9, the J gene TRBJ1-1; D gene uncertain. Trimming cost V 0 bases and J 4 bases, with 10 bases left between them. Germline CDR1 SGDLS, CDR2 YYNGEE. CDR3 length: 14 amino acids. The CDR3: CASSVVAAATEAFF. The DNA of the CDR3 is TGTGCCAGCAGCGTAGTAGCGGCAGCCACTGAAGCTTTCTTT.

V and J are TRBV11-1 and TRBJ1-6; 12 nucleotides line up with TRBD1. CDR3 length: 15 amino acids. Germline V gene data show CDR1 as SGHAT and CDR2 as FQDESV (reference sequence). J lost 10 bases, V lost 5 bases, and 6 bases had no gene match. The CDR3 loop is CASSPPGTGGSPLHF. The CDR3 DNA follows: TGTGCCAGCAGCCCCCCCGGGACAGGGGGCTCACCCCTCCACTTT.

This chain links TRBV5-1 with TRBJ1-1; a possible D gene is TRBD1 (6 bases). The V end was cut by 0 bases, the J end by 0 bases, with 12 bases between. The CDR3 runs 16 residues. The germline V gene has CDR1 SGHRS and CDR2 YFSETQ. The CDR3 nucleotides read TGCGCCAGCAGCTTGGAGTTGACAGGTATGAACACTGAAGCTTTCTTT. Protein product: CASSLELTGMNTEAFF.

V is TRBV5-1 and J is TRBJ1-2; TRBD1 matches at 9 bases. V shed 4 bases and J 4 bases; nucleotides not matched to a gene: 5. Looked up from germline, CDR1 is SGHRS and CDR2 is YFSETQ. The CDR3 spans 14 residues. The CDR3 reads CASSQGQGGYGYTF. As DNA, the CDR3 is TGCGCCAGCAGCCAGGGACAGGGAGGCTATGGCTACACCTTC.

The chain's CDR3 is CSALRSYEQYF. The DNA for the CDR3 is TGCAGTGCTCTGCGCTCCTACGAGCAGTACTTC. The chain uses TRBV20-1 and TRBJ2-7; D gene unclear. V lost 5 bases and J 0 bases, leaving 5 bases between the germline ends. The germline V gene encodes CDR1 DFQATT and CDR2 SNEGSKA (reference sequence). The CDR3 spans 11 residues.

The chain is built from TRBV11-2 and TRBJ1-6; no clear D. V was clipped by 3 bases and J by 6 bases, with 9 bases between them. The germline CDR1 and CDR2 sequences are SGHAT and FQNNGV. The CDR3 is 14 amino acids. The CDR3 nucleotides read TGTGCCAGCAGCTTCCCTGACTCTAATTCACCCCTCCACTTT. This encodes CASSFPDSNSPLHF.

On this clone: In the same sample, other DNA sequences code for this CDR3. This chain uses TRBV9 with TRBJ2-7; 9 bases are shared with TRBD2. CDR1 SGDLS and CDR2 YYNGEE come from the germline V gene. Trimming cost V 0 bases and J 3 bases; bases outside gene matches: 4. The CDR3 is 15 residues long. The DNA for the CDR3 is TGTGCCAGCAGCGTAGGCGGGGGGGCAGACTACGAGCAGTACTTC. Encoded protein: CASSVGGGADYEQYF.

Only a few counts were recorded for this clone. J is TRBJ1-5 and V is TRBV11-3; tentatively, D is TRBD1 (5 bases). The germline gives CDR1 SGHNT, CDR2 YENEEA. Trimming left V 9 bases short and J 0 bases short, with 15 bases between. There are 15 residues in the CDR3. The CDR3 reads CASGDRTYSNQPQHF. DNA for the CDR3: TGTGCCAGTGGAGACAGAACTTATAGCAATCAGCCCCAGCATTTT.

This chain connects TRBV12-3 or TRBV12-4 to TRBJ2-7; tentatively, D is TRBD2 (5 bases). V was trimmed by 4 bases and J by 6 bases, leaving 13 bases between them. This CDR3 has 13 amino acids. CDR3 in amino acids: CASSSEGRAEQYF. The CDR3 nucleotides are TGTGCCAGCAGTTCAGAGGGAAGGGCCGAGCAGTACTTC.

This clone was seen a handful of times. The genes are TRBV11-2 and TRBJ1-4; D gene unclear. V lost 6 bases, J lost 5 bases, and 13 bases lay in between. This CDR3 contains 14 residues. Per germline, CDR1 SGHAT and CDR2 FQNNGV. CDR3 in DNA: TGTGCCAGCAGTCCCGGGAGCCGGAATGAAAAACTGTTTTTT. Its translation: CASSPGSRNEKLFF.

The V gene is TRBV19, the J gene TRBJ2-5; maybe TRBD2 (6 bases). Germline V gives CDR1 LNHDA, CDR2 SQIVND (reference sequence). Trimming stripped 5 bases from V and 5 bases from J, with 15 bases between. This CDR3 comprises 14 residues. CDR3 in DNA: TGTGCCAGTAGTGTTGGGACTTGGGGGGAGACCCAGTACTTC. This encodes CASSVGTWGETQYF.

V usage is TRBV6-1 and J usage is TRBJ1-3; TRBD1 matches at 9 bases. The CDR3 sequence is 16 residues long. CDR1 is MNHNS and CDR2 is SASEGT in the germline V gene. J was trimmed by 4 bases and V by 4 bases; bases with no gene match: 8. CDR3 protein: CASSGNRGRRGNTIYF. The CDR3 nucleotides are TGTGCCAGCAGTGGGAACAGGGGGCGCAGAGGAAACACCATATATTTT.